A single sample gave rise to the 10 T cell receptor beta chains below, sequenced in a study of cytomegalovirus exposure and HLA in healthy donors. Libraries were prepared by immunoSEQ multiplex PCR; TCRdb keeps only in-frame clonotypes and omits some of them. The sample has roughly 120,000 clones; approximately 90% are singletons. Sequences were obtained from PBMCs. All receptors come from a man aged 18 to 35 in good health and CMV-seronegative.

This clone was seen more than once but under ten times. The V gene is TRBV28, the J gene TRBJ1-1; 11 bases fit TRBD1. The ends lost 1 base at V and 10 bases at J; junction bases unmatched: 14. Germline values: CDR1 MDHEN, CDR2 SYDVKM. The CDR3 runs to 17 residues. The CDR3, as DNA: TGTGCCAGCAGTTTATCGGGGACAGGGGGGGTTAGGAGGGGAGCTTTCTTT. This codes for CASSLSGTGGVRRGAFF. Full variable domain (outside the CDR3, taken from reference TRBV28 and TRBJ1-1): DVKVTQSSRYLVKRTGEKVFLECVQDMDHENMFWYRQDPGLGLRLIYFSYDVKMKEKGDIPEGYSVSREKKERFSLILESASTNQTSMYLCASSLSGTGGVRRGAFFGQGTRLTVV.

The genes are TRBV6-5 and TRBJ1-6; D is perhaps TRBD1 (6 bases). This CDR3 spans 15 amino acids. Germline values: CDR1 MNHEY, CDR2 SVGAGI. Trimming cost V 6 bases and J 6 bases, with 15 bases left between them. CDR3 DNA sequence: TGTGCCAGCAGGGATCGACAGGCCACTAATTCACCCCTCCACTTT. Translating gives CASRDRQATNSPLHF.

J is TRBJ2-2 and V is TRBV19; D remains unclear. With 3 bases removed from V and 0 bases from J, the gap between germline ends came to 14 bases. The CDR3 has 17 amino acids. The germline V gene encodes CDR1 LNHDA and CDR2 SQIVND (reference sequence). This CDR3 is CASSMISADSNTGELFF. In DNA form, the CDR3 reads TGTGCCAGTAGTATGATCTCGGCGGATTCGAACACCGGGGAGCTGTTTTTT.

The CDR3 region has the DNA TGTGCCAGCAGCTTTCACAGTTACAATGAGCAGTTCTTC. This encodes CASSFHSYNEQFF. This chain links TRBV7-6 with TRBJ2-1; no clear D. The CDR3 is made up of 13 amino acids. V was clipped by 3 bases and J by 4 bases, with 7 bases between them. From germline, CDR1 is SGHVS and CDR2 FNYEAQ. The complete variable domain, with remaining parts taken from reference TRBV7-6 and TRBJ2-1, reads GAGVSQSPRYKVTKRGQDVALRCDPISGHVSLYWYRQALGQGPEFLTYFNYEAQQDKSGLPNDRFSAERPEGSISTLTIQRTEQRDSAMYRCASSFHSYNEQFFGPGTRLTVL.

The V call is TRBV5-5, the J call TRBJ2-7; 10 bases line up with TRBD2. The CDR3 is 16 amino acids. Germline V gene lookup returns CDR1 SGHKS and CDR2 YYEKEE (reference sequence). J gave up 3 bases and V 4 bases, and 10 bases lay outside the gene matches. The CDR3 loop is CASSPGPSGSLYEQYF. CDR3 bases: TGTGCCAGCAGCCCGGGTCCTAGCGGGAGTCTCTACGAGCAGTACTTC.

V usage is TRBV29-1 and J usage is TRBJ1-1; 7 bases agree with TRBD1. The V gene's germline CDR1 is SQVTM and CDR2 ANQGSEA. V shed 3 bases and J 3 bases; nucleotides not matched to a gene: 4. This CDR3 is 13 amino acids long. CDR3 coding DNA: TGCAGCGTTGAGGCAGGGGGAGACACTGAAGCTTTCTTT. The encoded protein is CSVEAGGDTEAFF. The whole variable domain, filled in from reference TRBV29-1 and TRBJ1-1, reads SAVISQKPSRDICQRGTSLTIQCQVDSQVTMMFWYRQQPGQSLTLIATANQGSEATYESGFVIDKFPISRPNLTFSTLTVSNMSPEDSSIYLCSVEAGGDTEAFFGQGTRLTVV.

The rearrangement joins TRBV5-4 to TRBJ1-3, with D maybe TRBD1 (6 bases). V was cut by 2 bases and J by 0 bases, with 12 bases left in between. The CDR3 length is 16 residues. CDR1 SGHNT and CDR2 YYREEE come from the germline V gene (reference sequence). The CDR3 coding sequence is TGTGCCAGCAGCTTAGGGGGATTAAGCTCTGGAAACACCATATATTTT. Its translation: CASSLGGLSSGNTIYF. The full variable domain, in which reference TRBV5-4 and TRBJ1-3 provide the parts outside the CDR3, is ETGVTQSPTHLIKTRGQQVTLRCSSQSGHNTVSWYQQALGQGPQFIFQYYREEENGRGNFPPRFSGLQFPNYSSELNVNALELDDSALYLCASSLGGLSSGNTIYFGEGSWLTVV.

V usage is TRBV7-9 and J usage is TRBJ1-5; D might be TRBD1 (5 bases). The CDR3 sequence is 16 residues long. V was trimmed by 4 bases and J by 2 bases, leaving 15 bases between them. Germline CDR1 reads SEHNR; CDR2 reads FQNEAQ (reference sequence). CDR3 loop: CASSSGGVRGNQPQHF. DNA of the CDR3: TGTGCCAGCAGCTCCGGGGGTGTGAGAGGCAATCAGCCCCAGCATTTT.

The rearrangement uses TRBV4-3 and TRBJ1-1; the match to TRBD1 covers 8 bases. The CDR3 is 16 amino acids. Germline CDR1 and CDR2: LGHNA and YSLEER. Trimming at V came to 3 bases and at J to 1 base, leaving 7 bases not matched to a gene. This CDR3 reads CASSQVTGAGNTEAFF. For the CDR3, the DNA is TGCGCCAGCAGCCAGGTGACAGGGGCGGGGAACACTGAAGCTTTCTTT.

This CDR3 is CASSPRPGLGRETQYF. The CDR3, as DNA: TGTGCCAGCAGCCCTCGTCCGGGACTGGGGAGGGAGACGCAGTATTTT. The V and J genes are TRBV7-2 and TRBJ2-3, with 7 bases fitting TRBD2. The CDR3 has 16 amino acids. V was clipped by 5 bases and J by 9 bases; unmatched bases: 17. Germline CDR1 SGHTA, CDR2 FQGNSA.